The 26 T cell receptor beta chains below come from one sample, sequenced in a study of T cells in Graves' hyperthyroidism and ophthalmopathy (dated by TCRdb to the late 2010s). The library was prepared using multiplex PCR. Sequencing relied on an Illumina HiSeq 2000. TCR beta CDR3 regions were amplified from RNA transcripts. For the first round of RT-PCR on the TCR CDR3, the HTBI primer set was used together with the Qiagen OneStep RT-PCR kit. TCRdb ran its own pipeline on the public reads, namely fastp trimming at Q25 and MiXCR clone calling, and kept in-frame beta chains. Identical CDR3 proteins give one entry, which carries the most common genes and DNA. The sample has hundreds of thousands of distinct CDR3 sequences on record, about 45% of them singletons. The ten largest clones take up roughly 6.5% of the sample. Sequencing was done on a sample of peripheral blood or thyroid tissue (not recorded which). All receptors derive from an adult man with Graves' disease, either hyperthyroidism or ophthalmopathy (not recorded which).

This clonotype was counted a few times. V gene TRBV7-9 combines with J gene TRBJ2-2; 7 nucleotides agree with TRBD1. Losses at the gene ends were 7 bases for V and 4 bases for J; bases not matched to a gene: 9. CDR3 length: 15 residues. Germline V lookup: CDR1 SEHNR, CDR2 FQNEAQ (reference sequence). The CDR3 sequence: CASIQDRWGTGELFF. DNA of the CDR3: TGTGCCAGCATTCAGGACAGGTGGGGCACCGGGGAGCTGTTTTTT.

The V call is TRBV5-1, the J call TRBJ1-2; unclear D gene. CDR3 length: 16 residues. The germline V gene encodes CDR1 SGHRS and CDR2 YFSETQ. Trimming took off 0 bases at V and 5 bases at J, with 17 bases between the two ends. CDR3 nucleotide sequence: TGCGCCAGCAGCTTGGGAGTCGGGTCCCCTACTTATGGCTACACCTTC. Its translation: CASSLGVGSPTYGYTF.

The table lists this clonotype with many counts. In DNA, the CDR3 is TGTGCCAGCAGCGGAACAGGGACGGACCAGCCCCAGCATTTT. It encodes CASSGTGTDQPQHF. V usage is TRBV7-9 and J usage is TRBJ1-5, with D tentatively TRBD1 (6 bases). This CDR3 contains 14 residues. The V gene's germline CDR1 is SEHNR and CDR2 FQNEAQ (reference sequence). The ends were cut back, 5 bases at V and 7 bases at J, with 15 bases in the middle.

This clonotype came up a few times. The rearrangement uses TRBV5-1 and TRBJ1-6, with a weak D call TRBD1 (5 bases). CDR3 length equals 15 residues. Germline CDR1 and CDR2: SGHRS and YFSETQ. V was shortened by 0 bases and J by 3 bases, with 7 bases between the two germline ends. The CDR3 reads CASSLEGNYNSPLHF. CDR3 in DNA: TGCGCCAGCAGCTTGGAGGGGAACTATAATTCACCCCTCCACTTT.

In nucleotides, the CDR3 is TGCGCCAGCAGTGAGTCACGGGGGGTCGACACTGAAGCTTTCTTT. Its protein product is CASSESRGVDTEAFF. The V call is TRBV10-2, the J call TRBJ1-1; D might be TRBD1 (5 bases). The CDR3 spans 15 residues. CDR1 and CDR2 from the germline V gene are WSHSY and SAAADI. Between the trimmed V and J ends, which lost 0 bases and 3 bases, there was a span of 11 bases.

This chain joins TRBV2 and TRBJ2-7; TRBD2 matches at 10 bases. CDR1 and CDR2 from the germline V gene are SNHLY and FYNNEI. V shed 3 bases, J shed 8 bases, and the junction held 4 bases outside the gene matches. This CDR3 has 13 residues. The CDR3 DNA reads TGTGCCAGCAGTGACGGGACTAGCGAGAAGCAGTACTTC. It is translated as CASSDGTSEKQYF.

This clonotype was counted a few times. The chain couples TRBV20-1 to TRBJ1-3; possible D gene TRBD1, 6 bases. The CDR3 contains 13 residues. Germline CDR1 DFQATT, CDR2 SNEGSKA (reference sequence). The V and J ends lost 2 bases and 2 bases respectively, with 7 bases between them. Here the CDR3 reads CSARQGTGNTIYF. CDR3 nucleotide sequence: TGCAGTGCTAGACAGGGGACTGGAAACACCATATATTTT.

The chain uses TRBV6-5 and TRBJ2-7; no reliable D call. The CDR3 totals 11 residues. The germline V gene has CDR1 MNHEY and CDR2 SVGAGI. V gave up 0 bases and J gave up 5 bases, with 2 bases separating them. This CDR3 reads CASSYSNEQYF. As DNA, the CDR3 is TGTGCCAGCAGTTACTCAAACGAGCAGTACTTC.

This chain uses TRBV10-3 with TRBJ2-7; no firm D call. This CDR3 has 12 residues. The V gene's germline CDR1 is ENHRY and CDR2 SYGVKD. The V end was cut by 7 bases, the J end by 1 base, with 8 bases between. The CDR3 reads CAINPGSYEQYF. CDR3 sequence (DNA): TGTGCCATCAACCCCGGGTCCTACGAGCAGTACTTC.

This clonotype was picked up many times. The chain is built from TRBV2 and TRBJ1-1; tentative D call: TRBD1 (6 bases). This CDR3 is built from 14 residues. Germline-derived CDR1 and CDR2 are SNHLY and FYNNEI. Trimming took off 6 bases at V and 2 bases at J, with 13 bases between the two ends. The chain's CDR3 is CASSLKQGNTEAFF. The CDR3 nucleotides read TGTGCCAGCAGCTTGAAACAGGGCAACACTGAAGCTTTCTTT.

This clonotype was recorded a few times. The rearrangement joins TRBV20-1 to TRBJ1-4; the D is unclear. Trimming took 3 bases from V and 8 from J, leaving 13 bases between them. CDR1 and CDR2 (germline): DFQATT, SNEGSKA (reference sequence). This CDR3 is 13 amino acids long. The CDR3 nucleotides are TGCAGTGCTAGCCGGGCTTCGGCCGAAAAACTGTTTTTT. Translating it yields CSASRASAEKLFF.

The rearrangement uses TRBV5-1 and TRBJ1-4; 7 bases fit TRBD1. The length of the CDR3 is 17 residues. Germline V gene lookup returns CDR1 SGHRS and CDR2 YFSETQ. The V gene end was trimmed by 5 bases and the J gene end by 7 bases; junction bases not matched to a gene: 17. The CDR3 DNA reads TGCGCCAGCAGTTTGAGCAGGGGGATGTCGTGGACTGAAAAACTGTTTTTT. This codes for CASSLSRGMSWTEKLFF.

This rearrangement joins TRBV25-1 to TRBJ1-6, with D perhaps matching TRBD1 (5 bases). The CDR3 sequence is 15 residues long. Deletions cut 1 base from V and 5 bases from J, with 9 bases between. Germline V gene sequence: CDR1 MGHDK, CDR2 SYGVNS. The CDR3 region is CASSESSGNNSPLHF. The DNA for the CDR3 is TGTGCCAGCAGTGAATCCTCAGGGAATAATTCACCCCTCCACTTT.

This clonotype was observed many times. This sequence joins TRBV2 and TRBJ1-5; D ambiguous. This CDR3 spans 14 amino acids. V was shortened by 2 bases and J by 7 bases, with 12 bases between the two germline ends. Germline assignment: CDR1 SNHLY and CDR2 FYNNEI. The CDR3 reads CASSETFLGQPQHF. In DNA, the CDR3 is TGTGCCAGCAGTGAAACATTTCTTGGACAGCCCCAGCATTTT.

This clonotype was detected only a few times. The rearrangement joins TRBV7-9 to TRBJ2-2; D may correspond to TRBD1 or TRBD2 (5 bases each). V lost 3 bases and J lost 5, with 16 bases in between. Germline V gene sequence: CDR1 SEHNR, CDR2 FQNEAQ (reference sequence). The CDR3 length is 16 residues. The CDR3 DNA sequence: TGTGCCAGCAGCTTGCGGTGGTTGGGGGAAACCGGGGAGCTGTTTTTT. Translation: CASSLRWLGETGELFF.

The CDR3 loop is CASSLQGQQPQHF. The CDR3 DNA reads as TGTGCCAGCAGTTTACAGGGGCAGCAGCCCCAGCATTTT. The chain uses TRBV12-3 or TRBV12-4 and TRBJ1-5; D may be TRBD1 (6 bases). The CDR3 loop spans 13 amino acids. V was cut by 2 bases and J by 7 bases, with 9 bases left in between.

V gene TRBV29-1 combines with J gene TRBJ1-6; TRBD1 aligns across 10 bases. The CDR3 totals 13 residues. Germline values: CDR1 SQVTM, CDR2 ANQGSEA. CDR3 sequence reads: CTYSGQGSSPLHF. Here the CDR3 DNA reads TGCACCTACTCGGGACAGGGGAGTTCACCCCTCCACTTT.

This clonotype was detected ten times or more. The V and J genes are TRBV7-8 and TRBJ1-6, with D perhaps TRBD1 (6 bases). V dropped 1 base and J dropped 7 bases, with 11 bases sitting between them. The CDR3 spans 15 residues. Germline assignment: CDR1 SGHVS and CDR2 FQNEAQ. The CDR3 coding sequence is TGTGCCAGCAGCTTAGACAGGGCTGGGAATTCACCCCTCCACTTT. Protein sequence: CASSLDRAGNSPLHF.

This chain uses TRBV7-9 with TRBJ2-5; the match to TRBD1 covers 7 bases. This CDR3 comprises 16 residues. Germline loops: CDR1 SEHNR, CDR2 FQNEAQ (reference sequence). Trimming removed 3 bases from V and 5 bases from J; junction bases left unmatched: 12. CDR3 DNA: TGTGCCAGCAGCTTCAGAACAGGGGCCGGCGGGGAGACCCAGTACTTC. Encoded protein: CASSFRTGAGGETQYF.

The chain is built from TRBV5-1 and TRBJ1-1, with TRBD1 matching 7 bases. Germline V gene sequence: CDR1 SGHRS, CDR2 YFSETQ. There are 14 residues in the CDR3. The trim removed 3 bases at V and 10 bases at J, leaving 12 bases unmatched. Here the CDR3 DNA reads TGCGCCAGCAGCTGGGGACAACAGGGGAACGGAGCTTTCTTT. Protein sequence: CASSWGQQGNGAFF.

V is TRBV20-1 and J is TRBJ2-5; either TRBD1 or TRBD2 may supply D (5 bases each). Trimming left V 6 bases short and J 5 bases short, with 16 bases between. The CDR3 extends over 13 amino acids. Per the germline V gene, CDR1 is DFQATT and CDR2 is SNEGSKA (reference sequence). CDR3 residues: CSAGQEVGETQYF. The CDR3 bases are TGCAGTGCGGGGCAGGAGGTAGGGGAGACCCAGTACTTC.

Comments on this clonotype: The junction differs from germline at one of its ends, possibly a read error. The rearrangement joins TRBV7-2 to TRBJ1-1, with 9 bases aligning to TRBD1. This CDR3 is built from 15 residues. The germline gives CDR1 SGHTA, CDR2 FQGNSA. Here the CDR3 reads CVSSLRTGENTEAFF. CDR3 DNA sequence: TGTGTCAGCAGCTTAAGGACAGGGGAGAACACTGAAGCTTTCTTT. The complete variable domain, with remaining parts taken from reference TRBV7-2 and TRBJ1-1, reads GAGVSQSPSNKVTEKGKDVELRCDPISGHTALYWYRQSLGQGLEFLIYFQGNSAPDKSGLPSDRFSAERTGGSVSTLTIQRTQQEDSAVYLCVSSLRTGENTEAFFGQGTRLTVV.

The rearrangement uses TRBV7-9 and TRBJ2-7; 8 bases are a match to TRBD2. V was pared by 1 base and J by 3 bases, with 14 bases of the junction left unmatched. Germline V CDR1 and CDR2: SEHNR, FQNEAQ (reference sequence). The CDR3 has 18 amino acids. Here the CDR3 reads CASSLETSRLAYLYEQYF. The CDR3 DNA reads TGTGCCAGCAGCTTAGAAACCTCCCGACTAGCGTATCTCTACGAGCAGTACTTC.

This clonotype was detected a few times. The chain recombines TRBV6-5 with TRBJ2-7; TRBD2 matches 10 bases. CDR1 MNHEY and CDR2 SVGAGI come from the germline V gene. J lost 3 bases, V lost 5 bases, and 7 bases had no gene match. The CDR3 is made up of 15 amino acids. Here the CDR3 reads CASSPSGRALYEQYF. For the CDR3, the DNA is TGTGCCAGCAGTCCAAGCGGGAGGGCCCTCTACGAGCAGTACTTC.

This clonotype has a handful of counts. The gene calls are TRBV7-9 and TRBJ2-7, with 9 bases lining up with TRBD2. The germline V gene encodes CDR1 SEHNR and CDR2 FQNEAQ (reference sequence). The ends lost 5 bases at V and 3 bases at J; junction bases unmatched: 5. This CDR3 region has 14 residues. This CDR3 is CASSPTSGFYEQYF. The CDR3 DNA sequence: TGTGCCAGCAGCCCCACTAGCGGGTTCTACGAGCAGTACTTC.

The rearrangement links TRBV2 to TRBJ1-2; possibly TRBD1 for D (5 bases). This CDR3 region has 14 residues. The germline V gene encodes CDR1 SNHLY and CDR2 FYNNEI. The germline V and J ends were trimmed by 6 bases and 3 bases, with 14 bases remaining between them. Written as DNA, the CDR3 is TGTGCCAGCAGCTTGGAATGGGGCGACTATGGCTACACCTTC. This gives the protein CASSLEWGDYGYTF.